This T cell receptor beta chain is drawn from a study of blood T cell repertoires in COVID-19. Sequencing used immunoSEQ multiplex PCR; TCRdb keeps in-frame clones, though not all of them. The data hold around 360,000 clones, with more than 75% observed a single time. V lost 2 bases and J 5 bases, leaving 12 bases between the germline ends. Germline CDR1 reads MDHEN; CDR2 reads SYDVKM. The CDR3 runs 15 residues. The origin of this receptor is a woman aged 30 to 39 with COVID-19, enrolled during active disease. The sample taken for sequencing was peripheral blood. V and J are TRBV28 and TRBJ2-2; no clear D gene. The CDR3 nucleotides read TGTGCCAGCAGTTTAAGAGCAGGTGTAACCGGGGAGCTGTTTTTT. It specifies CASSLRAGVTGELFF.